Listed below are T cell receptor beta chains from one sample, sequenced in a study of cytomegalovirus exposure and HLA in healthy donors. Repertoires were generated with immunoSEQ multiplex PCR, while TCRdb's copy carries only in-frame clones and drops some. Of over 200,000 clones detected, 75% to 90% appear once; the ten largest clones hold roughly 5.7%. Sequencing was performed on PBMCs. The receptors shown here come from a woman in her late teens or twenties in good health and CMV-seronegative. Each CDR3 is given without its conserved first and last residue. The order of the fields is V gene, J gene, D gene, CDR3 protein. D genes are given only for firm matches.

TRBV7-7	TRBJ2-1	TRBD1	ASSPRTGGNEQF
TRBV6-5	TRBJ1-3	-	ASSYNSGNTIY
TRBV27	TRBJ2-7	-	ASRVRAGASYEQY
TRBV5-1	TRBJ1-2	TRBD1	ASSWDRGGGSGYT
TRBV28	TRBJ2-7	-	ASSTLGAASYEQY
TRBV29-1	TRBJ1-4	-	SAGEIGINEKLF
TRBV6-1	TRBJ1-5	-	ASSERARYSNQPQH
TRBV6-5	TRBJ1-2	-	ASSYGGPDGYT
TRBV6-5	TRBJ2-7	-	ASQGHTSYEQY
TRBV2	TRBJ2-1	-	ASRKEGAEQF
TRBV25-1	TRBJ2-2	TRBD2	ASSGWTSGRDNTGELF
TRBV5-4	TRBJ2-5	-	ASSLVGPEETQY
TRBV6-1	TRBJ2-7	-	ASSGTAYEQY
TRBV15	TRBJ2-7	-	ATSSRGGPYEQY
TRBV18	TRBJ1-2	TRBD1	ASFPGQGPHGYT
TRBV6-5	TRBJ2-5	TRBD2	ASSAPGLIQETQY
TRBV5-4	TRBJ2-7	-	ASSDHSEQY
TRBV5-1	TRBJ1-2	-	ASSLDRGGGYGYT
TRBV5-6	TRBJ2-7	-	ASTQLQGKLDEQY
TRBV5-4	TRBJ2-7	-	ASSGYGSKMYEQY
TRBV2	TRBJ2-7	TRBD1	ASSEYGTGSEQY
TRBV6-6	TRBJ2-4	-	ASSSTGDARRNIQY
TRBV27	TRBJ2-5	TRBD2	ASSLPAGSQETQY
TRBV29-1	TRBJ1-1	-	SVEGGPGTQNTEAF
TRBV30	TRBJ2-5	-	AWSARTGLQETQY
TRBV6-1	TRBJ1-3	-	ASGSSGNTIY
TRBV11-3	TRBJ2-1	-	ASSLEVWNEQF
TRBV6-5	TRBJ1-1	TRBD1	ASSSGTGGTEAF
TRBV7-8	TRBJ2-3	-	ASSPSAGLLTDTQY
TRBV28	TRBJ2-1	-	ASSPPRVLGEQF
TRBV5-1	TRBJ1-4	TRBD1	ASSRGDRGSEKLF
TRBV28	TRBJ1-4	-	ASTDADGNEKLF
TRBV30	TRBJ2-7	-	AWSTGTGSYEQY
TRBV2	TRBJ1-1	-	ATLPAPNTEAF
TRBV19	TRBJ2-7	TRBD1	ASSRRGTGGEQY
TRBV18	TRBJ1-1	-	ASSPTLQGRNTEAF
TRBV12-1	TRBJ1-6	-	ASSFYLGVRSPLH
TRBV11-2	TRBJ2-2	-	ASSWALGDTGELF
TRBV29-1	TRBJ2-4	TRBD2	SVVLAGGVKNIQY
TRBV5-1	TRBJ2-5	-	ASSRVKETQY
TRBV27	TRBJ1-6	-	ASSLLSRGWDYNSPLH
TRBV6-5	TRBJ2-1	TRBD2	ASSLGLPPYNEQF